These T cell receptor beta chains were read from a single sample in a study of T-cell reconstitution after alpha-beta-depleted transplantation in children. TCRdb re-derived calls from the PCR reads in MiXCR, one entry per CDR3 protein. The sample has 200,000 to 250,000 distinct CDR3 sequences; approximately 9.7% are singletons. The material sequenced was PBMCs from the stem cell graft donor, taken from the stem cell graft. These receptors were collected from a human donor who donated a stem cell graft to a child with SCID. The CDR3 runs from the conserved cysteine through the conserved F or W. Each record gives: V gene, clone size, D gene, J gene, CDR3 DNA, CDR3 protein. The D gene is left open where the match is weak. Where a row states a size, it is once, few, many or the class of an expanded clone; other rows omit it.

v_call: TRBV9; clone_size: NA; d_call: TRBD1; j_call: TRBJ2-2; cdr3_nt: TGTGCCAGCAGCGTGTCCAGGGGACAGGCGAACACCGGGGAGCTGTTTTTT; cdr3_aa: CASSVSRGQANTGELFF
v_call: TRBV6-2/TRBV6-3; clone_size: many; d_call: NA; j_call: TRBJ1-2; cdr3_nt: TGTGCCAGCAGTTCCTCTTCTTGGATTACCTATGGCTACACCTTC; cdr3_aa: CASSSSSWITYGYTF
v_call: TRBV5-1; clone_size: many; d_call: NA; j_call: TRBJ1-1; cdr3_nt: TGCGCCAGCAGCTTGGACCCGGGGGGGTCTGAAGCTTTCTTT; cdr3_aa: CASSLDPGGSEAFF
v_call: TRBV5-1; clone_size: many; d_call: NA; j_call: TRBJ2-1; cdr3_nt: TGCGCCAGCAGCCGGACTGGGACACCGAAGGAAGCAAGCTACAATGAGCAGTTCTTC; cdr3_aa: CASSRTGTPKEASYNEQFF
v_call: TRBV20-1; clone_size: many; d_call: NA; j_call: TRBJ1-1; cdr3_nt: TGCAGTGCTTTAGAAGGGGCTAAAAACACTGAAGCTTTCTTT; cdr3_aa: CSALEGAKNTEAFF
v_call: TRBV28; clone_size: many; d_call: NA; j_call: TRBJ1-6; cdr3_nt: TGTGCCAGCACGGCCAGGAGCTCCTATAATTCACCCCTCCACTTT; cdr3_aa: CASTARSSYNSPLHF
v_call: TRBV7-9; clone_size: many; d_call: NA; j_call: TRBJ2-1; cdr3_nt: TGTGCCAGCAGCTTAGGGTGGAGCAGCTCCTACAATGAGCAGTTCTTC; cdr3_aa: CASSLGWSSSYNEQFF
v_call: TRBV27; clone_size: many; d_call: TRBD2; j_call: TRBJ2-1; cdr3_nt: TGTGCCAGCATGGCTCGGGGGGGCGTCGATGAGCAGTTCTTC; cdr3_aa: CASMARGGVDEQFF
v_call: TRBV4-1; clone_size: many; d_call: NA; j_call: TRBJ1-5; cdr3_nt: TGCGCCAGCAGCCAAGAGGGGGGAGGCAATCAGCCCCAGCATTTT; cdr3_aa: CASSQEGGGNQPQHF
v_call: TRBV7-2; clone_size: many; d_call: NA; j_call: TRBJ2-3; cdr3_nt: TGTGCCAGCAGCTTAGATGAGGGTCATGCGCAGTATTTT; cdr3_aa: CASSLDEGHAQYF
v_call: TRBV9; clone_size: many; d_call: NA; j_call: TRBJ2-5; cdr3_nt: TGTGCCAGCAGCCCCAACCAAGAGACCCAGTACTTC; cdr3_aa: CASSPNQETQYF
v_call: TRBV18; clone_size: many; d_call: NA; j_call: TRBJ2-5; cdr3_nt: TGTGCCAGCTCACCCCTCGGACAGCAAGAGACCCAGTACTTC; cdr3_aa: CASSPLGQQETQYF
v_call: TRBV6-5; clone_size: NA; d_call: NA; j_call: TRBJ2-2; cdr3_nt: TGTGCCAGCAGTTACTCGAGGGGGGAAATTAGCGGGGAGCTGTTTTTT; cdr3_aa: CASSYSRGEISGELFF
v_call: TRBV5-1; clone_size: many; d_call: NA; j_call: TRBJ1-1; cdr3_nt: TGCGCCAGCAGCTTGGCCCCCTTGGAAGCTTTCTTT; cdr3_aa: CASSLAPLEAFF
v_call: TRBV5-5; clone_size: many; d_call: NA; j_call: TRBJ2-2; cdr3_nt: TGTGCCAGCAGCTTGATACCCGCCTCGGGCACCGGGGAGCTGTTTTTT; cdr3_aa: CASSLIPASGTGELFF
v_call: TRBV5-1; clone_size: few; d_call: TRBD1; j_call: TRBJ1-1; cdr3_nt: TGCGCCAGCAGCGAAGGACAGGGGGTTTCTGAAGCTTTCTTT; cdr3_aa: CASSEGQGVSEAFF
v_call: TRBV10-3; clone_size: many; d_call: NA; j_call: TRBJ2-2; cdr3_nt: TGTGCCATCAGTGAGGGAGGGCAAAGAGAGACCGGGGAGCTGTTTTTT; cdr3_aa: CAISEGGQRETGELFF
v_call: TRBV5-1; clone_size: few; d_call: TRBD1; j_call: TRBJ1-5; cdr3_nt: TGCGCCAGCAGCTTGTCAGGGGGCTATCAGCCCCAGCATTTT; cdr3_aa: CASSLSGGYQPQHF
v_call: TRBV7-3; clone_size: few; d_call: NA; j_call: TRBJ2-1; cdr3_nt: TGTGCCAGCAGCTTACAGCGCTACAATGAGCAGTTCTTC; cdr3_aa: CASSLQRYNEQFF
v_call: TRBV18; clone_size: few; d_call: NA; j_call: TRBJ2-7; cdr3_nt: TGTGCCAGCTCAACGGACACGGCCTACGAGCAGTACTTC; cdr3_aa: CASSTDTAYEQYF
v_call: TRBV12-3/TRBV12-4; clone_size: many; d_call: TRBD1; j_call: TRBJ2-2; cdr3_nt: TGTGCCAGCAACTGGGGACAGGGTGACACCGGGGAGCTGTTTTTT; cdr3_aa: CASNWGQGDTGELFF
v_call: TRBV2; clone_size: NA; d_call: NA; j_call: TRBJ2-1; cdr3_nt: TGTGACAGCACCGTTCTTCGGGGTTACAATGAACAGTTCTTC; cdr3_aa: CDSTVLRGYNEQFF
v_call: TRBV11-1; clone_size: many; d_call: NA; j_call: TRBJ2-3; cdr3_nt: TGTGCCAGCAGCTTAGCGCTTAGATCGATCACAGATACGCAGTATTTT; cdr3_aa: CASSLALRSITDTQYF